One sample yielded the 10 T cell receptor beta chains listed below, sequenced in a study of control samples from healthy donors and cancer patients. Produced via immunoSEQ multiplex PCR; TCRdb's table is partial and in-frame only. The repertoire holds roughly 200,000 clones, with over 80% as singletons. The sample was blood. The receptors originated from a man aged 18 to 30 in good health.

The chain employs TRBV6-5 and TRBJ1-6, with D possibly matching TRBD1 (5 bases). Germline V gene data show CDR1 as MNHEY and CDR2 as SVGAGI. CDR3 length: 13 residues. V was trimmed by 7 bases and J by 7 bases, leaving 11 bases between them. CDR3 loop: CASNRGRNSPLHF. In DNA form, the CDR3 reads TGTGCCAGCAACCGGGGCCGGAATTCACCCCTCCACTTT.

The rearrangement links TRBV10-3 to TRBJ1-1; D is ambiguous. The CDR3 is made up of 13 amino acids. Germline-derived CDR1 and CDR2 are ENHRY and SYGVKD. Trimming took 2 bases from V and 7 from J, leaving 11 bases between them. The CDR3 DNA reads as TGTGCCATCAGTGAGGCGGGGTTGAGTGAAGCTTTCTTT. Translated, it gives CAISEAGLSEAFF.

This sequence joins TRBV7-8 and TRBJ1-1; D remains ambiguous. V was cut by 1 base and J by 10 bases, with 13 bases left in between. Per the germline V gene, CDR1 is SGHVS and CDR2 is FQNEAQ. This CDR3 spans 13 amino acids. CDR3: CASSLVTRNGAFF. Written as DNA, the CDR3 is TGTGCCAGCAGCTTAGTAACGCGCAACGGAGCTTTCTTT.

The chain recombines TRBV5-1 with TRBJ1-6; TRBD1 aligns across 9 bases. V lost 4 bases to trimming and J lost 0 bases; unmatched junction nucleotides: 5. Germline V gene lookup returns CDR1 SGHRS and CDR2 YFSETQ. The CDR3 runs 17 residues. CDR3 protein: CASSLTGGSSYNSPLHF. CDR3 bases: TGCGCCAGCAGCCTGACAGGGGGAAGCTCCTATAATTCACCCCTCCACTTT. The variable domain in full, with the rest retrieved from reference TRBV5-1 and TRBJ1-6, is KAGVTQTPRYLIKTRGQQVTLSCSPISGHRSVSWYQQTPGQGLQFLFEYFSETQRNKGNFPGRFSGRQFSNSRSEMNVSTLELGDSALYLCASSLTGGSSYNSPLHFGNGTRLTVT.

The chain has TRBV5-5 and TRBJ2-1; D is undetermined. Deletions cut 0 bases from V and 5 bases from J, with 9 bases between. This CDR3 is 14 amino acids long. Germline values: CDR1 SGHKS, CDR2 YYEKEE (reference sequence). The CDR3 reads CASSLARTNNEQFF. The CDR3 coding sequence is TGTGCCAGCAGCTTGGCGCGGACGAACAATGAGCAGTTCTTC.

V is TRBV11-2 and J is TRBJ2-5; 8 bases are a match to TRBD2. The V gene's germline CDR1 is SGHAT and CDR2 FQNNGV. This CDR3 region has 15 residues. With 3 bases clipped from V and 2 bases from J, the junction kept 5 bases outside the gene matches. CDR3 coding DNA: TGTGCCAGCAGCTTTCGACTAGCGAGGCAAGAGACCCAGTACTTC. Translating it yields CASSFRLARQETQYF.

The CDR3 protein is CASSLSHLAGSYEQYF. The CDR3 coding sequence is TGCGCCAGCAGCTTGAGTCACTTGGCCGGGTCCTACGAGCAGTACTTC. The chain couples TRBV5-1 to TRBJ2-7; D not certain. V was trimmed by 1 base and J by 1 base, leaving 15 bases between them. CDR3 length: 16 residues. Germline-derived CDR1 and CDR2 are SGHRS and YFSETQ.

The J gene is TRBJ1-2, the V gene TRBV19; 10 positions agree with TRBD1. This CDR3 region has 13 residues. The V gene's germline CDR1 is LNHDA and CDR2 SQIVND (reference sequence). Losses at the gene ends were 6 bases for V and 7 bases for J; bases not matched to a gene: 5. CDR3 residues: CASRTTGGSGYTF. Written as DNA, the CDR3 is TGTGCCAGTAGGACGACAGGGGGCAGTGGCTACACCTTC.

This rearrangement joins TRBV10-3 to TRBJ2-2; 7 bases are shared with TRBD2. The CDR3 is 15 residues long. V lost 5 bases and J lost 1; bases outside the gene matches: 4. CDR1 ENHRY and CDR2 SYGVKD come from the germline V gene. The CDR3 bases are TGTGCCATCAGTCCGACTAGCTGGAACACCGGGGAGCTGTTTTTT. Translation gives CAISPTSWNTGELFF.

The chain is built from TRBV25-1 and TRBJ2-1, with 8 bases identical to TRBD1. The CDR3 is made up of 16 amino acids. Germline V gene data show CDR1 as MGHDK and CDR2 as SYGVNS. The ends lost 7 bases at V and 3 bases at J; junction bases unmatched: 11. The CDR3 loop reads CASTLSPTGDYNEQFF. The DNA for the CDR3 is TGTGCCAGCACCCTTTCCCCGACAGGGGACTACAATGAGCAGTTCTTC. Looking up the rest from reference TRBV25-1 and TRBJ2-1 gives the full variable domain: EADIYQTPRYLVIGTGKKITLECSQTMGHDKMYWYQQDPGMELHLIHYSYGVNSTEKGDLSSESTVSRIRTEHFPLTLESARPSHTSQYLCASTLSPTGDYNEQFFGPGTRLTVL.